This TCR beta chain was found in a study of vaccination effects on CD4 cells after COVID-19. Looking at the study overall: Each participant was administered two doses of either the BNT162b2 or the mRNA-1273 vaccine.

Expansion with viral peptide pools was applied to antigen-specific CD4+ T cells by the ViraFEST assay prior to sequencing. After around nine days in culture, the CD4+ T cells were isolated. Vaccinated participants had no history of SARS-CoV-2 infection and tested negative for nucleocapsid antibodies. Method: immunoSEQ multiplex PCR; TCRdb's copy keeps in-frame clones and lacks some. The sample carries 62,000 or so clones, approximately 80% recorded once. The germline CDR1 and CDR2 sequences are MDHEN and SYDVKM. There are 13 residues in the CDR3. Trimming removed 4 bases from V and 8 bases from J, with 14 bases in between. About this clone itself: Antigen unknown.

The V and J genes are TRBV28 and TRBJ1-2; unclear D gene. The sequence was collected from a human donor who received a COVID-19 vaccine. The sequencing here drew on CD4+ T cells from PBMCs cultured with SARS-CoV-2 spike peptides, taken before COVID-19 vaccination. CDR3 DNA sequence: TGTGCCAGCAGTTCGGGCGGCACCCGGGGCTACACCTTC. It specifies CASSSGGTRGYTF.